This is a list of T cell receptor beta chains from one sample in a study of T cells in Graves' hyperthyroidism and ophthalmopathy. In TCRdb, the multiplex PCR reads were re-called with MiXCR into one record per CDR3 protein. The data hold around 660,000 distinct CDR3 sequences, with 45% observed a single time. The sequenced sample consisted of peripheral blood or thyroid tissue (not recorded which). These receptors were obtained from an adult man with Graves' disease, either hyperthyroidism or ophthalmopathy (not recorded which). Both conserved end residues are part of each CDR3. Rows give clone size only sometimes, using once, few, many, or a class for an expanded clone.

V	J	size	CDR3
TRBV7-6	TRBJ2-2	.	CASSWDSANTGELFF
TRBV25-1	TRBJ1-6	once	CASSNDGLRGSPLHF
TRBV5-1	TRBJ2-3	.	CASSLDLFTDTQYF
TRBV29-1	TRBJ1-2	.	CSVVEEGVYGYTF
TRBV20-1	TRBJ2-5	.	CSADTLLAPIQETQYF
TRBV2	TRBJ1-6	.	CARGAGSPLHF
TRBV6-1	TRBJ1-2	.	CASSPGTGIYGYTF
TRBV5-1	TRBJ1-2	.	CASSLERDYYGYTF
TRBV7-9	TRBJ1-5	.	CASSRLGEGAGNQPQHF
TRBV27	TRBJ1-2	once	CASRESGQKENYGYTF
TRBV19	TRBJ1-3	.	CASTSGSSGNTIYF
TRBV27	TRBJ1-6	.	CASSFSTEISYNSPLHF
TRBV5-1	TRBJ1-5	.	CASRKRTESNQPQHF
TRBV29-1	TRBJ1-2	many	CSVEGQGQANYGYTF
TRBV20-1	TRBJ1-2	many	CSAWDSKGYTF
TRBV24-1	TRBJ1-5	.	CATSDRGQDSNQPQHF
TRBV7-6	TRBJ1-5	.	CASSDIPGQGTQPQHF
TRBV7-3	TRBJ2-5	.	CASSLMGRPETQYF
TRBV20-1	TRBJ1-5	few	CSASHPQDFFQPQHF
TRBV20-1	TRBJ2-5	.	CSARDRLALIKNQETQYF
TRBV7-2	TRBJ2-5	few	CASRLSGGAGETQYF
TRBV2	TRBJ1-5	many	CASSDWDRDNQPQHF
TRBV7-2	TRBJ2-7	few	CASSQEIAVPTYEQYF
TRBV10-3	TRBJ2-7	many	CAISERLAGVQNEQYF
TRBV20-1	TRBJ2-7	.	CSARAGTGGDEQYF
TRBV29-1	TRBJ2-2	once	CSVDLAGGRTNTGELFF
TRBV3-1	TRBJ1-1	.	CASSQDREEKNTEAFF
TRBV11-2	TRBJ1-6	.	CASSPVPYNSPLHF
TRBV5-6	TRBJ1-6	.	CASSRTKDGTNSPLHF
TRBV7-9	TRBJ2-7	.	CASSQEWDRVYEQYF
TRBV9	TRBJ1-6	many	CASSVGQGANSPLHF
TRBV27	TRBJ1-1	once	CASSTAQTGRGAFF
TRBV29-1	TRBJ1-4	.	CSVADRGSMGKLFF
TRBV9	TRBJ2-7	.	CASSVEAGVFHEQYF
TRBV7-9	TRBJ2-5	.	CASGAETQYF
TRBV6-6	TRBJ1-2	many	CASSRQEYGYTF
TRBV6-1	TRBJ1-5	few	CASSELWGNQPQHF
TRBV29-1	TRBJ1-1	many	CSTYMGQGNTEAFF
TRBV12-3/TRBV12-4	TRBJ1-5	many	CASSLGAGPQHF
TRBV20-1	TRBJ2-7	few	CSARHGGREAGEQYF
TRBV29-1	TRBJ2-5	once	CSVAGRVEETQYF
TRBV25-1	TRBJ1-1	.	CATIRDNTEAFF
TRBV11-2	TRBJ1-2	.	CASSSNRVNDGYTF
TRBV20-1	TRBJ2-7	few	CSAYPGTVYEQYF
TRBV20-1	TRBJ1-2	few	CSARALHGYTF
TRBV5-5	TRBJ2-7	few	CASSWAKGYEQYF